A single sample is the source of the 3 T cell receptor beta chains below, sequenced in a study of blood T cell repertoires in COVID-19. The data were produced by immunoSEQ multiplex PCR, yet TCRdb's version contains in-frame clones alone and is incomplete. The sample records a few hundred thousand clones, about 83% being singletons. The sample was PBMCs or T cells enriched from blood (not recorded which). The receptors here all came from a woman aged 40 to 50 who had recovered from COVID-19.

The genes are TRBV4-1 and TRBJ2-1, with 10 bases matching TRBD2. Germline V lookup: CDR1 MGHRA, CDR2 YSYEKL. The CDR3 is 16 amino acids. Losses at the gene ends were 4 bases for V and 6 bases for J; bases not matched to a gene: 9. The CDR3 coding sequence is TGCGCCAGCAGCCGCATACTAGCGGGACTTGGCAATGAGCAGTTCTTC. This encodes CASSRILAGLGNEQFF.

In this sample, this clone turned up once. This chain connects TRBV7-9 to TRBJ2-7; D ambiguous. This CDR3 has 13 residues. The germline CDR1 and CDR2 sequences are SEHNR and FQNEAQ (reference sequence). V gave up 4 bases and J gave up 0 bases, with 7 bases separating them. This chain's CDR3 is CASSSPGSYEQYF. The CDR3 bases are TGTGCCAGCAGCTCTCCGGGCTCCTACGAGCAGTACTTC.

V usage is TRBV7-2 and J usage is TRBJ2-3, with a tentative D call TRBD2 (6 bases). Trimming pared 7 bases from V and 1 base from J, leaving 18 bases between. This CDR3 comprises 16 residues. The V gene's germline CDR1 is SGHTA and CDR2 FQGNSA. CDR3 region: CASTSRDPGGTDTQYF. In DNA form, the CDR3 reads TGTGCCAGCACCTCCCGGGACCCGGGGGGCACAGATACGCAGTATTTT.